One sample yielded the 2 T cell receptor beta chains listed below, sequenced in a study of blood T cells in healthy people across ages. For the second PCR, which ran for roughly 6 to 11 cycles, a sample-barcoded 5' primer and a J-beta primer mix were used. TCRdb re-derived calls from the 5' RACE reads in MiXCR, one entry per CDR3 protein. There are about 1.5 million distinct CDR3 sequences in the sample; around 39% occur only once, and roughly 7.7% lies in the top ten. The sequenced sample consisted of blood. These receptors came from a woman younger than 30 in good health.

As regards this clonotype: A much larger clonotype is one base distant, so this may be a read error. The genes are TRBV20-1 and TRBJ1-6; the D is unclear. The CDR3 covers 15 residues. CDR1 is DFQATT and CDR2 is SNEGSKA in the germline V gene (reference sequence). The CDR3 is CSARNEQLNNSPIHF. DNA for the CDR3: TGCAGTGCTAGAAACGAGCAGCTTAATAATTCACCCATCCACTTT.

This chain uses TRBV2 with TRBJ2-7; TRBD2 aligns across 9 bases. The CDR3 has 16 amino acids. J gave up 1 base and V 5 bases, and 9 bases lay outside the gene matches. Germline V gene lookup returns CDR1 SNHLY and CDR2 FYNNEI. The CDR3 DNA reads TGTGCCAGCAGTTCGTCTAGCGGGGCTGTATCCTACGAGCAGTACTTC. Translation gives CASSSSSGAVSYEQYF.